A single sample gave rise to the 25 T cell receptor beta chains below, sequenced in a study of PD-L1 blockade in urothelial cancer. The time point here: pretreatment peripheral blood. This table comes from immunoSEQ multiplex PCR, and its TCRdb copy is limited to in-frame clones, with some not included. The sample has tens of thousands of clones; around four fifths are singletons. The specimen comprised PBMCs, sampled around atezolizumab (anti-PD-L1) treatment. The receptor source for this set is a man aged 35-49 years with urothelial cancer.

The rearrangement joins TRBV7-3 to TRBJ2-3; 7 bases line up with TRBD1. The CDR3 length is 13 residues. Germline assignment: CDR1 SGHTA and CDR2 FQGTGA. V was clipped by 7 bases and J by 5 bases; unmatched bases: 6. CDR3 sequence reads: CASTRGPGDTQYF. The CDR3 nucleotides read TGTGCCAGCACTAGGGGGCCGGGAGATACGCAGTATTTT.

The J gene is TRBJ1-2, the V gene TRBV6-5; D is ambiguous. This CDR3 spans 12 amino acids. The V gene's germline CDR1 is MNHEY and CDR2 SVGAGI. The V end lost 8 bases, the J end lost 2 bases, and 9 bases lay between the germline ends. CDR3 coding DNA: TGTGCCAGCGCCCCCGGGAACTATGGCTACACCTTC. Translated, it gives CASAPGNYGYTF.

The chain has TRBV6-5 and TRBJ2-3; D might be TRBD2 (6 bases). The V and J ends lost 2 bases and 0 bases respectively, with 9 bases between them. This CDR3 is 15 amino acids long. Germline CDR1 MNHEY, CDR2 SVGAGI. Written as DNA, the CDR3 is TGTGCCAGCAGTTACCTCGGGACTAGCACAGATACGCAGTATTTT. Amino acid sequence: CASSYLGTSTDTQYF.

CDR3 loop: CASSLATAGLGSYEQYF. For the CDR3, the DNA is TGTGCCAGCAGCTTGGCCACAGCAGGGCTTGGCTCCTACGAGCAGTACTTC. The chain combines TRBV5-5 with TRBJ2-7; possible D gene TRBD1, 5 bases. V was clipped by 0 bases and J by 0 bases, with 16 bases between them. Per the germline V gene, CDR1 is SGHKS and CDR2 is YYEKEE (reference sequence). This CDR3 region has 17 residues.

The chain carries TRBV6-5 and TRBJ1-2; a possible D gene is TRBD1 (6 bases). Germline CDR1 is MNHEY and CDR2 is SVGAGI. V gave up 2 bases and J gave up 2 bases, with 9 bases separating them. There are 14 residues in the CDR3. The CDR3 reads CASSYPGQNYGYTF. For the CDR3, the DNA is TGTGCCAGCAGTTACCCGGGACAAAACTATGGCTACACCTTC.

CDR3 protein: CASTPLALSTDTQYF. Written as DNA, the CDR3 is TGTGCCAGCACCCCCCTCGCCCTAAGCACAGATACGCAGTATTTT. The V and J genes are TRBV27 and TRBJ2-3; no reliable D call. Trimming stripped 7 bases from V and 0 bases from J, with 14 bases between. Germline assignment: CDR1 MNHEY and CDR2 SMNVEV (reference sequence). This CDR3 contains 15 residues.

The genes are TRBV11-1 and TRBJ1-1; D might be TRBD1 (6 bases). The CDR3 contains 17 residues. The V end lost 5 bases, the J end lost 2 bases, and 21 bases lay between the germline ends. CDR1 and CDR2 (germline): SGHAT, FQDESV (reference sequence). The CDR3 protein is CASSLVGGATTNTEAFF. CDR3 DNA sequence: TGTGCCAGCAGCCTCGTCGGGGGGGCCACGACAAACACTGAAGCTTTCTTT.

This clone was found a few times. The rearrangement links TRBV30 to TRBJ1-2, with a weak D call TRBD1 (5 bases). CDR3 length: 16 residues. The V gene's germline CDR1 is GTSNPN and CDR2 SVGIG (reference sequence). Deletions cut 3 bases from V and 5 bases from J, with 22 bases between. As DNA, the CDR3 is TGTGCCTGGAGCGAGACAGCGGAGACTAGCCCTTATGGCTACACCTTC. Protein: CAWSETAETSPYGYTF.

The chain has TRBV15 and TRBJ2-1, with TRBD1 matching over 10 bases. The germline V gene has CDR1 LNHNV and CDR2 YYDKDF (reference sequence). CDR3 size: 16 residues. Losses at the gene ends were 1 base for V and 8 bases for J; bases not matched to a gene: 8. The CDR3 is CATSRVGQGDTDEQFF. CDR3 nucleotide sequence: TGTGCCACCAGCAGAGTCGGACAGGGGGATACAGATGAGCAGTTCTTC.

This clone occurred a few times. The gene calls are TRBV28 and TRBJ2-7; no definite D call. The V gene lost 11 bases and the J gene lost 5 bases, with 22 bases spanning the gap. The CDR3 extends over 14 amino acids. CDR1 and CDR2 (germline): MDHEN, SYDVKM. CDR3 in DNA: TGTGCCTCGAGTTCCCTATTACTTTTGAACGAGCAGTACTTC. The encoded protein is CASSSLLLLNEQYF.

The chain recombines TRBV4-2 with TRBJ1-2, with D possibly matching TRBD1 (5 bases). The ends were cut back, 4 bases at V and 3 bases at J, with 24 bases in the middle. The CDR3 covers 18 residues. From germline, CDR1 is LGHNA and CDR2 YNFKEQ. The CDR3 nucleotides are TGTGCCAGCAGCCGCCCCGAGGAGATAAGGGGTAAGGACTATGGCTACACCTTC. Translating gives CASSRPEEIRGKDYGYTF.

The chain uses TRBV5-1 and TRBJ2-1; tentative D call: TRBD2 (7 bases). V lost 7 bases and J lost 4, with 24 bases in between. CDR1 and CDR2 from the germline V gene are SGHRS and YFSETQ. The length of the CDR3 is 17 residues. CDR3 loop: CASAPGGGVGTYNEQFF. The CDR3 DNA is TGCGCCAGCGCCCCTGGAGGGGGGGTCGGTACTTACAATGAGCAGTTCTTC.

The chain carries TRBV7-2 and TRBJ2-5; 11 nucleotides line up with TRBD2. V was pared by 3 bases and J by 5 bases, with 8 bases of the junction left unmatched. The CDR3 contains 16 residues. CDR1 is SGHTA, CDR2 FQGNSA, per germline. The CDR3 is CASSFSLAGGRETQYF. In DNA form, the CDR3 reads TGTGCCAGCAGCTTCAGTTTAGCGGGAGGGAGGGAGACCCAGTACTTC.

The CDR3 nucleotides read TGTGCCAGCAGTATGCCGGGACTAGCGGGATCGGTTACCGGGGAGCTGTTTTTT. Residues: CASSMPGLAGSVTGELFF. The chain employs TRBV27 and TRBJ2-2; 13 nucleotides agree with TRBD2. Looked up from germline, CDR1 is MNHEY and CDR2 is SMNVEV (reference sequence). The trim removed 5 bases at V and 5 bases at J, leaving 11 bases unmatched. The CDR3 is made up of 18 amino acids.

This chain connects TRBV27 to TRBJ2-3, with D unresolved. CDR1 MNHEY and CDR2 SMNVEV come from the germline V gene (reference sequence). The length of the CDR3 is 13 residues. V lost 5 bases to trimming and J lost 5 bases, with 11 bases between them. The CDR3 DNA is TGTGCCAGCAGTCCCTCGACTGGAGATACGCAGTATTTT. It specifies CASSPSTGDTQYF.

The V gene is TRBV20-1, the J gene TRBJ1-3; D is possibly TRBD1 (6 bases). CDR3 size: 11 residues. The ends were cut back, 3 bases at V and 14 bases at J, with 14 bases in the middle. Germline CDR1 reads DFQATT; CDR2 reads SNEGSKA (reference sequence). The CDR3 sequence: CSASRGQRLYF. The CDR3 bases are TGCAGTGCTAGCCGCGGACAGCGCTTATATTTT.

The chain recombines TRBV6-5 with TRBJ1-1; D unclear. The CDR3 has 16 amino acids. Germline CDR1 and CDR2: MNHEY and SVGAGI. Between the trimmed V and J ends, which lost 0 bases and 1 base, there was a span of 12 bases. CDR3 nucleotide sequence: TGTGCCAGCAGTTACTCGAATCCACGGAGGAACACTGAAGCTTTCTTT. It translates to CASSYSNPRRNTEAFF.

In its sample, this clone was seen a few times. This chain links TRBV10-3 with TRBJ1-2; TRBD1 agrees at 9 bases. The ends lost 6 bases at V and 6 bases at J; junction bases unmatched: 5. CDR1 is ENHRY and CDR2 is SYGVKD in the germline V gene. The CDR3 is 13 amino acids. CDR3 bases: TGTGCCATCAGGGGAGACAGGGGGAATGGCTACACCTTC. As protein: CAIRGDRGNGYTF.

The chain carries TRBV5-1 and TRBJ2-3; no clear D gene. This CDR3 region has 13 residues. V lost 6 bases and J 2 bases, leaving 10 bases between the germline ends. CDR1 SGHRS and CDR2 YFSETQ come from the germline V gene. The chain's CDR3 is CASKPLITDTQYF. The CDR3, as DNA: TGCGCCAGCAAACCACTTATCACAGATACGCAGTATTTT.

V is TRBV27 and J is TRBJ1-2; TRBD1 agrees at 10 bases. Per the germline V gene, CDR1 is MNHEY and CDR2 is SMNVEV (reference sequence). V trimming: 3 bases; J trimming: 4 bases; junction bases outside the gene matches: 5. The CDR3 contains 15 residues. The CDR3 sequence is CASSFRWTGGYGYTF. The CDR3 coding sequence is TGTGCCAGCAGTTTTAGGTGGACAGGGGGCTATGGCTACACCTTC.

The rearrangement joins TRBV7-2 to TRBJ2-2, with a tentative D call TRBD1 (6 bases). The length of the CDR3 is 15 residues. CDR1 is SGHTA and CDR2 is FQGNSA in the germline V gene. The ends were cut back, 2 bases at V and 2 bases at J, with 9 bases in the middle. The CDR3 region is CASSLLGANTGELFF. The CDR3 DNA is TGTGCCAGCAGCTTATTGGGGGCCAACACCGGGGAGCTGTTTTTT. The full variable domain, rest sourced from reference TRBV7-2 and TRBJ2-2, is GAGVSQSPSNKVTEKGKDVELRCDPISGHTALYWYRQSLGQGLEFLIYFQGNSAPDKSGLPSDRFSAERTGGSVSTLTIQRTQQEDSAVYLCASSLLGANTGELFFGEGSRLTVL.

The V and J genes are TRBV5-1 and TRBJ2-3, with D perhaps TRBD2 (6 bases). Between the trimmed V and J ends, which lost 3 bases and 6 bases, there was a span of 20 bases. Germline-derived CDR1 and CDR2 are SGHRS and YFSETQ. The CDR3 loop spans 16 amino acids. CDR3 bases: TGCGCCAGCAGCTCCGAAGTATCGGGAGTATGGGATACGCAGTATTTT. It yields the protein CASSSEVSGVWDTQYF.

The rearrangement joins TRBV30 to TRBJ2-7, with 13 bases matching TRBD2. The V segment lost 2 bases and the J segment 3 bases; nucleotides outside the gene matches: 13. The germline gives CDR1 GTSNPN, CDR2 SVGIG (reference sequence). The CDR3 has 18 amino acids. The CDR3 protein is CAWSPRTSGRVVGYEQYF. The CDR3 DNA is TGTGCCTGGAGTCCTCGGACTAGCGGGAGAGTCGTAGGCTACGAGCAGTACTTC. The full variable domain, completed using reference TRBV30 and TRBJ2-7, is SQTIHQWPATLVQPVGSPLSLECTVEGTSNPNLYWYRQAAGRGLQLLFYSVGIGQISSEVPQNLSASRPQDRQFILSSKKLLLSDSGFYLCAWSPRTSGRVVGYEQYFGPGTRLTVT.

A few counts support this clone. The V and J genes are TRBV19 and TRBJ2-1; TRBD1 matches 7 bases. V shed 7 bases and J 6 bases; nucleotides not matched to a gene: 6. Germline V gene data show CDR1 as LNHDA and CDR2 as SQIVND (reference sequence). The CDR3 has 13 residues. The DNA for the CDR3 is TGTGCCAGTACCATAGGGGGCTTCAATGAGCAGTTCTTC. Its translation: CASTIGGFNEQFF.

V usage is TRBV6-1 and J usage is TRBJ1-2; the D gene is possibly TRBD1 (5 bases). Germline V lookup: CDR1 MNHNS, CDR2 SASEGT. Trimming removed 4 bases from V and 3 bases from J, with 12 bases in between. The CDR3 sequence is 14 residues long. CDR3 bases: TGTGCCAGCAGTGTTGGGGGGATGGACTATGGCTACACCTTC. This translates into CASSVGGMDYGYTF.